Ten or more counts support the clone carrying this TCR beta chain. Time point here: newly diagnosed GD, antithyroid drugs for less than 3 months. PBMC RNA served as the TCR library source. Investigators prepared the TCR beta libraries by applying iRepertoire HTBI primers and Arm-PCR of CDR3 regions. TCRdb itself ran the multiplex PCR reads through MiXCR, one entry per CDR3 protein. The repertoire holds hundreds of thousands of distinct CDR3 sequences, approximately 16% seen once, with roughly 27% in the top ten. These data belong to a study of regulatory T cells in long-lasting Graves disease. CDR3 length equals 13 residues. Germline assignment: CDR1 DFQATT and CDR2 SNEGSKA (reference sequence). Trimming took 5 bases from V and 4 from J, leaving 13 bases between them. The data were also submitted as part of a second study, on T cells in Graves' hyperthyroidism and ophthalmopathy.

The chain couples TRBV20-1 to TRBJ2-3; D is undetermined. The sequence was obtained from a man aged 35 to 55 with Graves disease. This specimen was peripheral blood mononuclear cells (PBMCs), taken at new diagnosis, from a patient treated with antithyroid drugs. This chain's CDR3 is CSAPQLKADTQYF. The CDR3 nucleotides read TGCAGTGCTCCGCAGCTCAAGGCAGATACGCAGTATTTT.